Included here is one T cell receptor (beta chain) sequence, with context. One entry per CDR3 protein, called by TCRdb with MiXCR from the 5' RACE reads. The sample yields hundreds of thousands of distinct CDR3 sequences, roughly a sixth seen once. CDR3 size: 16 residues. V was pared by 5 bases and J by 2 bases, with 13 bases between. In germline, CDR1 is LGHNA, CDR2 YSLEER. The data were obtained in a study of T cells after yellow fever vaccination. The chain has TRBV4-3 and TRBJ1-6, with a weak D call TRBD1 (6 bases). This clonotype originated in a young man who received the YFV17D yellow fever vaccine. The sequenced sample was PBMCs, obtained 5 to 6 days after the first yellow fever vaccination. The CDR3 DNA is TGCGCCAGCAGCGAAAGGGGGAGGGCCTATAATTCACCCCTCCACTTT. Its translation: CASSERGRAYNSPLHF.